This T cell receptor (beta chain) derives from a study of blood T cell repertoires in COVID-19. Study as a whole: The origin of the acute and convalescent COVID-19 samples was the United States, Italy and Spain. PBMCs, B-cell-depleted T cells, or T cells provided the cDNA or gDNA that made up the material.

As processed by the authors: Reference gene primers were amplified, and this amplification served to estimate nucleated cell counts. Data came from immunoSEQ multiplex PCR; TCRdb stores just in-frame clones and leaves some out. V, J and clone size are taken as reported in that table, and D and trimming were inferred from the DNA itself. The profile shows more than 55,000 clones, under 85% of them singletons. J gave up 2 bases and V 4 bases, and 5 bases lay outside the gene matches. Germline CDR1 LNHDA, CDR2 SQIVND (reference sequence). This CDR3 contains 14 residues. Input material: peripheral blood. The genes are TRBV19 and TRBJ2-7, with 7 bases lining up with TRBD1. The sequence was obtained from a woman aged 50 to 60 with active or convalescent COVID-19. Here the CDR3 DNA reads TGTGCCAGTAGTACCGGGACAGCCACCTACGAGCAGTACTTC. Protein product: CASSTGTATYEQYF.